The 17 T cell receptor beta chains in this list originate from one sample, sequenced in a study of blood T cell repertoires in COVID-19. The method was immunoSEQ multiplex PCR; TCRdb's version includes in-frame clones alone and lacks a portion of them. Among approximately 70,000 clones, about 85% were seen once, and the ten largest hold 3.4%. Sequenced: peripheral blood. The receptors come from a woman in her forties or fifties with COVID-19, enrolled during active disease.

CDR3 region: CASSLLGGQVTDTQYF. CDR3 nucleotides: TGTGCCAGCAGCCTATTAGGGGGCCAAGTCACAGATACGCAGTATTTT. This sequence joins TRBV3-1 (or the pseudogene TRBV3-2) and TRBJ2-3, with 7 bases aligning to TRBD1. The V gene's germline CDR1 is LGHDT and CDR2 YNNKEL (reference sequence). The ends lost 4 bases at V and 2 bases at J; junction bases unmatched: 9. The CDR3 spans 16 residues.

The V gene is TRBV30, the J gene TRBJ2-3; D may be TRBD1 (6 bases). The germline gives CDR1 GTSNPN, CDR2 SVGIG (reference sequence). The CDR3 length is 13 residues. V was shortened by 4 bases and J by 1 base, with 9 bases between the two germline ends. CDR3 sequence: CAWNRVGTDTQYF. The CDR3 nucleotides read TGTGCCTGGAACAGGGTGGGCACAGATACGCAGTATTTT.

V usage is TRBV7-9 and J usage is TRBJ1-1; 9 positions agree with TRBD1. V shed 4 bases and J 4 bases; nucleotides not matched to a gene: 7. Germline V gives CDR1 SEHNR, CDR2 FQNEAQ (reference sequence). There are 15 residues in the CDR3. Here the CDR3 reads CASSSGQGMATEAFF. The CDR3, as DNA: TGTGCCAGCAGCTCAGGACAGGGGATGGCCACTGAAGCTTTCTTT.

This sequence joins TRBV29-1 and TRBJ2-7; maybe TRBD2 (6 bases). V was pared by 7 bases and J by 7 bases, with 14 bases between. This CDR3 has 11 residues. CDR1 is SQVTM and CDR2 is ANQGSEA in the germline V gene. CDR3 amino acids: CSAGGRWEQYF. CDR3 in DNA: TGCAGCGCCGGAGGGCGGTGGGAGCAGTACTTC.

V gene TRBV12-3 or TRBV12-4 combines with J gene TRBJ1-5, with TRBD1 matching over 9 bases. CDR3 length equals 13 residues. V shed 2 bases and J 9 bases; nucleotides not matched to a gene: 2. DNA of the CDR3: TGTGCCAGCAGTTTAAACAGGGGGCTGCCCCAGCATTTT. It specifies CASSLNRGLPQHF.

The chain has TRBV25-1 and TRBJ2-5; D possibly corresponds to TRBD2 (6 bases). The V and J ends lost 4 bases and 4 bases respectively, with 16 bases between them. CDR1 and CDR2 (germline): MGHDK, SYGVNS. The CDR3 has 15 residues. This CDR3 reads CASSGRRAAGETQYF. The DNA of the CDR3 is TGTGCCAGCAGTGGAAGGAGGGCGGCAGGAGAGACCCAGTACTTC.

The CDR3 bases are TGTGCCAGCAGCAGGGCTACAGGATTAGAGACCCAGTACTTC. This translates into CASSRATGLETQYF. This chain links TRBV5-4 with TRBJ2-5; maybe TRBD1 (5 bases). The CDR3 has 14 amino acids. Trimming took off 4 bases at V and 4 bases at J, with 14 bases between the two ends. Germline lookup yields CDR1 SGHNT and CDR2 YYREEE (reference sequence).

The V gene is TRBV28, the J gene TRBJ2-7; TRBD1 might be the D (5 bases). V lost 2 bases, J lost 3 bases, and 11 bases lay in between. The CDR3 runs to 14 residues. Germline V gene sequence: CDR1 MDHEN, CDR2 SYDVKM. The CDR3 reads CASSLIQANYEQYF. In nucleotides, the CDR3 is TGTGCCAGCAGTTTAATACAGGCGAACTACGAGCAGTACTTC.

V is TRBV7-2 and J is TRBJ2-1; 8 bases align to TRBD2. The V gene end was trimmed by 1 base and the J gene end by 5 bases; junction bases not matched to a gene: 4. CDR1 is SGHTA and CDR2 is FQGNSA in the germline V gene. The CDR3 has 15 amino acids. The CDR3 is CASSLGGRIHNEQFF. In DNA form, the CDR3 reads TGTGCCAGCAGCTTAGGCGGGAGGATTCACAATGAGCAGTTCTTC. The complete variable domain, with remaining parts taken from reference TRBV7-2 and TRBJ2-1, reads GAGVSQSPSNKVTEKGKDVELRCDPISGHTALYWYRQSLGQGLEFLIYFQGNSAPDKSGLPSDRFSAERTGGSVSTLTIQRTQQEDSAVYLCASSLGGRIHNEQFFGPGTRLTVL.

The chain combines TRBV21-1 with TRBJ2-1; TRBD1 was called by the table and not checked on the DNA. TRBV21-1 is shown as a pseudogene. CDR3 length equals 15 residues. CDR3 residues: CASSKGDRGMDEQFF. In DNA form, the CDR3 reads TGTGCCAGCAGCAAGGGGGACAGGGGGATGGATGAGCAGTTCTTC.

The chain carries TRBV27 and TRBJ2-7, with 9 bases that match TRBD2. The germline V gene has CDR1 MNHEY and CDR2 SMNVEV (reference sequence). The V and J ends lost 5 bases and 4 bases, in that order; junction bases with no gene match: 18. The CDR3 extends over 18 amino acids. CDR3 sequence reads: CASSKAPPPAGGPYEQYF. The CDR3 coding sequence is TGTGCCAGCAGTAAAGCGCCCCCTCCGGCGGGAGGGCCGTACGAGCAGTACTTC.

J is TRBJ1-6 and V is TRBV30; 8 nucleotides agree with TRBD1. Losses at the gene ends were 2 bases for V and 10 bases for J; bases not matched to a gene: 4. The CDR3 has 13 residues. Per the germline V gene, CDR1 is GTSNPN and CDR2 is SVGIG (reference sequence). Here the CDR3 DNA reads TGTGCCTGGAGTCGACAGGGGAACTCACCCCTCCACTTT. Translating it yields CAWSRQGNSPLHF. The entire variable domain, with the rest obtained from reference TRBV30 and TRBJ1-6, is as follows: SQTIHQWPATLVQPVGSPLSLECTVEGTSNPNLYWYRQAAGRGLQLLFYSVGIGQISSEVPQNLSASRPQDRQFILSSKKLLLSDSGFYLCAWSRQGNSPLHFGNGTRLTVT.

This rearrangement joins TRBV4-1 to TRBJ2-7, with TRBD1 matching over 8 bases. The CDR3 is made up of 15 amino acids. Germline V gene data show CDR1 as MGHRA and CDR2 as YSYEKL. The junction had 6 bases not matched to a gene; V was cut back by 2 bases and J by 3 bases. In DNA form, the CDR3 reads TGCGCCAGCAGCCAACCCGGGACAGGTCACTACGAGCAGTACTTC. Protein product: CASSQPGTGHYEQYF.

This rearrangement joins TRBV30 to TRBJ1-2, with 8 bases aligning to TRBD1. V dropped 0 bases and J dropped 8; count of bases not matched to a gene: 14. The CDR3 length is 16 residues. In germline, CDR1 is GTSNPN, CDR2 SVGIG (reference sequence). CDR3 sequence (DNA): TGTGCCTGGAGTGTAAGCCTGGTGCAGGGGGCGAGCGGCTACACCTTC. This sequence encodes CAWSVSLVQGASGYTF.

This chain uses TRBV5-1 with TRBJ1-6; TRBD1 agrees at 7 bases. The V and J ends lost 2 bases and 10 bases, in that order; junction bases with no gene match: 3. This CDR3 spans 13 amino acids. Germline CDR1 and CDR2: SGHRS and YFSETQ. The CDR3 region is CASSLRTGSPLHF. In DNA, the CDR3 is TGCGCCAGCAGCTTAAGGACAGGCTCACCCCTCCACTTT.

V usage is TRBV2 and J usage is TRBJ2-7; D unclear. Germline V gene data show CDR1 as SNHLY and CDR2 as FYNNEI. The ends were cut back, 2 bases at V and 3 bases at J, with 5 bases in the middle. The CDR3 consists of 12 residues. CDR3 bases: TGTGCCAGCAGTGAATTGAGCTACGAGCAGTACTTC. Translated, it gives CASSELSYEQYF.

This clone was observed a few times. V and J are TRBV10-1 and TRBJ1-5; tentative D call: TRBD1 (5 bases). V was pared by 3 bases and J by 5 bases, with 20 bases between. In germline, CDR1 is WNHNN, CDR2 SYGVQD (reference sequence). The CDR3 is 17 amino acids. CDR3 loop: CASSEGAKGPHHQPQHF. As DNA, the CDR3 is TGCGCCAGCAGTGAAGGGGCCAAGGGGCCCCACCATCAGCCCCAGCATTTT.